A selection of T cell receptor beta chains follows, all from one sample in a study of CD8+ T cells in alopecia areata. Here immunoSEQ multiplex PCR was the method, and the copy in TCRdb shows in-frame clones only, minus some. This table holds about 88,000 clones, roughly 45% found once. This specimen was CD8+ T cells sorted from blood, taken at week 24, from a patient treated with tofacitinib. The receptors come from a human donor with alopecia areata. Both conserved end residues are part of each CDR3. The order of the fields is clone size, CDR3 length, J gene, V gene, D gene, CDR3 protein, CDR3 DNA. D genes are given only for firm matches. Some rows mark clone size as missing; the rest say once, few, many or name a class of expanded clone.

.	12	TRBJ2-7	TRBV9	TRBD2	CASSGGGDEQYF	TGTGCCAGCAGCGGGGGAGGGGACGAGCAGTACTTC
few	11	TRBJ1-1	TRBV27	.	CASSYGPEAFF	TGTGCCAGCAGTTATGGACCTGAAGCTTTCTTT
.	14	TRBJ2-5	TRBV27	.	CASSLGVGMETQYF	TGTGCCAGCAGTTTAGGAGTCGGGATGGAGACCCAGTACTTC
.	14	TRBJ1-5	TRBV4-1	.	CASSLAARNQPQHF	TGCGCCAGCAGTTTGGCTGCCCGCAATCAGCCCCAGCATTTT
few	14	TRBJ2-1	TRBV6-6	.	CASKPWGGDNEQFF	TGTGCCAGCAAGCCGTGGGGAGGTGACAATGAGCAGTTCTTC
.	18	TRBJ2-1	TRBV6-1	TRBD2	CASSGPEGVAGVYNEQFF	TGTGCCAGCAGTGGACCGGAGGGGGTAGCGGGAGTCTACAATGAGCAGTTCTTC
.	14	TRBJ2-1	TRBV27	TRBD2	CASSPGTSGHVEFF	TGTGCCAGCAGTCCCGGGACTAGCGGACACGTTGAGTTCTTC
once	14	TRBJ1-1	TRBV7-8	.	CASSSESVNTEAFF	TGTGCCAGCAGCTCAGAGTCGGTGAACACTGAAGCTTTCTTT
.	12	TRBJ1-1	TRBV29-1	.	CSVEGVNTEAFF	TGCAGCGTTGAAGGGGTGAACACTGAAGCTTTCTTT
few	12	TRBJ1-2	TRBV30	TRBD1	CAWSGKGASYTF	TGTGCCTGGAGTGGAAAGGGGGCGAGCTACACCTTC
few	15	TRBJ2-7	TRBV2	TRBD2	CASRIASGSTHEQYF	TGTGCCAGCAGGATCGCTAGCGGGAGTACCCACGAGCAGTACTTC
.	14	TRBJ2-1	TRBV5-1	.	CASSHSAGGDEQFF	TGCGCCAGCAGCCATAGTGCAGGGGGGGATGAGCAGTTCTTC
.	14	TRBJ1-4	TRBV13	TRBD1	CASSSGQGDEKLFF	TGTGCCAGCAGCTCGGGACAGGGGGATGAAAAACTGTTTTTT
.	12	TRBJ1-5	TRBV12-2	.	CASRLRHQPQHF	TGTGCAAGTCGCTTAAGACATCAGCCCCAGCATTTT
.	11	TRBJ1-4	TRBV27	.	CASGRREKLFF	TGTGCCTCGGGGCGTCGAGAAAAACTGTTTTTT
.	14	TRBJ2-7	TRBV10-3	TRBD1	CAINAGQGAGEQYF	TGTGCCATCAATGCGGGACAGGGGGCTGGCGAGCAGTACTTC
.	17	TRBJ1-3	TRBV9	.	CASSPRRQSGFGNTIYF	TGTGCCAGCAGCCCCAGACGACAGAGCGGTTTCGGAAACACCATATATTTT
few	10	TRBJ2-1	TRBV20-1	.	CSASSNEQFF	TGCAGTGCTAGCAGCAATGAGCAGTTCTTC
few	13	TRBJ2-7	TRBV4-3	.	CASSPTQGYEQYF	TGCGCCAGCAGCCCTACACAGGGATACGAGCAGTACTTC
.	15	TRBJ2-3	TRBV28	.	CATAGKALSTDTQYF	TGTGCCACCGCCGGGAAGGCCTTAAGCACAGATACGCAGTATTTT
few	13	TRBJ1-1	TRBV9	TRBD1	CASSVRQGDEAFF	TGTGCCAGCAGCGTTCGACAGGGGGATGAAGCTTTCTTT
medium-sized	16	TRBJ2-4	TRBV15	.	CATSRDPGAGVDIQYF	TGTGCCACCAGCAGAGATCCAGGGGCAGGGGTGGACATTCAGTACTTC
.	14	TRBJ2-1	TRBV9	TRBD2	CASSVATAGDEQFF	TGTGCCAGCAGCGTAGCTACAGCGGGAGATGAGCAGTTCTTC
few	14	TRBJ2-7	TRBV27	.	CASSLGAEFVEQYF	TGTGCCAGCAGTTTAGGGGCCGAGTTCGTCGAGCAGTACTTC
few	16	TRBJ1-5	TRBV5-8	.	CASSFDTLRGNQPQHF	TGTGCCAGCAGCTTCGACACCCTCAGGGGCAATCAGCCCCAGCATTTT
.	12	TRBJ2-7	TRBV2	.	CASRTSFNEQYF	TGTGCCAGCAGGACAAGCTTCAACGAGCAGTACTTC
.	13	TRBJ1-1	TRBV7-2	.	CASSQQGGTEAFF	TGTGCCAGCAGTCAACAGGGAGGGACTGAAGCTTTCTTT
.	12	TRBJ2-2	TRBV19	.	CASKSGAGELFF	TGTGCCAGTAAGTCCGGAGCCGGGGAGCTGTTTTTT
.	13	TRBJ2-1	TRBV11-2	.	CASSPYSSSEQFF	TGTGCCAGCAGCCCCTACTCTAGTTCTGAGCAGTTCTTC
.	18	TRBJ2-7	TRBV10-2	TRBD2	CASSESARPGLAYYEQYF	TGCGCCAGCAGTGAGTCGGCGAGACCGGGACTAGCGTACTACGAGCAGTACTTC
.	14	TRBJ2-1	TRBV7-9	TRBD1	CASSPWDSYNEQFF	TGTGCCAGCAGCCCCTGGGACAGCTACAATGAGCAGTTCTTC
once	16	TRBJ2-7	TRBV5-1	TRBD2	CASSLELPSGNDEQYF	TGCGCCAGCAGCTTGGAGTTGCCTAGCGGGAACGACGAGCAGTACTTC
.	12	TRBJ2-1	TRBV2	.	CASSDVYNEQFF	TGTGCCAGCAGTGACGTGTACAATGAGCAGTTCTTC
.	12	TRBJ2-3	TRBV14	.	CASSTSRNTQYF	TGTGCCAGCAGCACCTCTAGGAATACGCAGTATTTT
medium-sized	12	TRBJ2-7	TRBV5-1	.	CASSPRGAEQYF	TGCGCCAGCAGCCCCCGGGGGGCCGAGCAGTACTTC
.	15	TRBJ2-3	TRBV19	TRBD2	CASSMFLAGTDTQYF	TGTGCCAGTAGTATGTTCCTAGCGGGGACAGATACGCAGTATTTT
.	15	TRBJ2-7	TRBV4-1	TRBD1	CASSSTSGQTYEQYF	TGCGCCAGCAGCTCCACCTCGGGACAGACCTACGAGCAGTACTTC
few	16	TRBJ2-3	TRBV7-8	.	CASSLPQDYSTDTQYF	TGTGCCAGCAGCTTACCGCAGGACTATAGCACAGATACGCAGTATTTT
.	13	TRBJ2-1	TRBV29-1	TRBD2	CSVAGGIYNEQFF	TGCAGCGTAGCGGGAGGTATCTACAATGAGCAGTTCTTC
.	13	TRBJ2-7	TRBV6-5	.	CASSYSRLGEQYF	TGTGCCAGCAGTTACTCGAGGTTGGGAGAGCAGTACTTC
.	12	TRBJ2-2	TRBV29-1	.	CSVSQGTGELFF	TGCAGCGTGTCACAGGGGACTGGGGAGCTGTTTTTT
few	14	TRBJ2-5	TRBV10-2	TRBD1	CASSETGSQETQYF	TGCGCCAGCAGCGAGACAGGGTCCCAAGAGACCCAGTACTTC
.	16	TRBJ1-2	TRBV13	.	CASSSVVLWQIYGYTF	TGTGCCAGCAGCTCCGTTGTACTCTGGCAGATCTATGGCTACACCTTC
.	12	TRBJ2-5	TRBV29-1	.	CSVEHRAETQYF	TGCAGCGTTGAACACAGGGCCGAGACCCAGTACTTC
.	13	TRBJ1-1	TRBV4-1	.	CASSPLYRDEAFF	TGCGCCAGCAGCCCCCTCTACCGGGATGAAGCTTTCTTT
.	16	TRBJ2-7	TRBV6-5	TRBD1	CASSYNFPGQGGIQYF	TGTGCCAGCAGTTACAACTTTCCTGGACAGGGTGGTATACAGTACTTC
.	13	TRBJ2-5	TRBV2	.	CAGDSGVQETQYF	TGTGCCGGAGACTCAGGAGTCCAAGAGACCCAGTACTTC
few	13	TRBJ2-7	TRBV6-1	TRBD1	CAIRRDSSYEQYF	TGTGCCATCCGCCGGGACAGCTCCTACGAGCAGTACTTC
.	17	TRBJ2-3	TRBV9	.	CARLRMGLSASTDTQYF	TGTGCCAGACTCAGGATGGGACTTTCAGCTAGCACAGATACGCAGTATTTT